This TCR beta chain originates from a study of OX40 agonist ivuxolimab in advanced cancers. Study-level background: Allowance was made for prior anti-PD-1, anti-PD-L1 or anti-CTLA-4 therapy, and about 44% had some. Findings and caveats of the study: Patients who responded partially at 0.1-3.0 mg/kg showed clonal expansion ranking among the lowest.

The CDR3 is 14 amino acids. V gave up 3 bases and J gave up 3 bases; unmatched junction bases: 4. From germline, CDR1 is KGHSH and CDR2 LQKENI. The cohort excluded patients with autoimmune disease history or systemic immunosuppression. The protocol was immunoSEQ multiplex PCR, while the TCRdb copy is restricted to in-frame clones and leaves out a portion. Among tens of thousands of clones listed, around nine tenths were seen once. Comment on this clone: Its antigen is as yet unknown.

The sequence came from an adult with an advanced solid tumor such as melanoma, head and neck, liver or kidney cancer. This sequence joins TRBV18 and TRBJ1-2; 7 nucleotides line up with TRBD1. The sequenced sample was CD4+ or CD8+ T cells sorted from blood, obtained in a trial of the OX40 agonist ivuxolimab. This chain's CDR3 is CASSPGGTDYGYTF. The CDR3 DNA sequence: TGTGCCAGCTCACCTGGAGGGACAGACTATGGCTACACCTTC. Filled out from reference TRBV18 and TRBJ1-2, the complete variable domain reads NAGVMQNPRHLVRRRGQEARLRCSPMKGHSHVYWYRQLPEEGLKFMVYLQKENIIDESGMPKERFSAEFPKEGPSILRIQQVVRGDSAAYFCASSPGGTDYGYTFGSGTRLTVV.